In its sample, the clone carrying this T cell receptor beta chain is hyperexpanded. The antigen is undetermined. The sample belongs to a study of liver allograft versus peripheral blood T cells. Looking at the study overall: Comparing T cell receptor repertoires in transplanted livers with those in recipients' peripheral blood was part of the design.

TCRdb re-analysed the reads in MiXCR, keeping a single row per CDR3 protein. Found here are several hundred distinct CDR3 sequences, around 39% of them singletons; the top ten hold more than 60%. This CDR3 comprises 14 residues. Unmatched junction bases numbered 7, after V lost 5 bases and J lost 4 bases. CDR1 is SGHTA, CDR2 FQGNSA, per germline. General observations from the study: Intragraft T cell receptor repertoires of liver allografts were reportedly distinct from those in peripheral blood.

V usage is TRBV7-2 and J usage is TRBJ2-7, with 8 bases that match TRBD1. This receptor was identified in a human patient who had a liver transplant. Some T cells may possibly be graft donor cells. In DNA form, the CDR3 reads TGTGCCAGCAGCGGGCGACAGGGGAGGTACGAGCAGTACTTC. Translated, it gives CASSGRQGRYEQYF.